A few counts support the clone carrying this T cell receptor (beta chain). Antigen: not known. This entry belongs to a study of early T cells in non-severe SARS-CoV-2 infection. Overall study context: RNA in bulk from unsorted whole blood was sequenced, and chains were unpaired. The study's findings and limits: Reliance on VDJdb matching favored anti-spike CD8 responses; private and CD4 specificities were missed.

CDR3 length: 15 residues. Deletions cut 4 bases from V and 0 bases from J, with 10 bases between. CDR1 MGHRA and CDR2 YSYEKL come from the germline V gene. The protocol attached unique molecular identifiers to individual cDNA molecules. Each CDR3 protein gets one entry after TCRdb re-called the 5' RACE reads with MiXCR. The sample has 30,000 to 35,000 distinct CDR3 sequences, about 7% seen once. Sequenced input: whole blood. V and J are TRBV4-1 and TRBJ1-5; D might be TRBD1 (6 bases). The receptor comes from an adult who was a healthcare worker with PCR-confirmed SARS-CoV-2 infection or an uninfected control (not recorded which). The CDR3 sequence: CASSRTVNSNQPQHF. The CDR3 bases are TGCGCCAGCAGCCGGACAGTCAATAGCAATCAGCCCCAGCATTTT.